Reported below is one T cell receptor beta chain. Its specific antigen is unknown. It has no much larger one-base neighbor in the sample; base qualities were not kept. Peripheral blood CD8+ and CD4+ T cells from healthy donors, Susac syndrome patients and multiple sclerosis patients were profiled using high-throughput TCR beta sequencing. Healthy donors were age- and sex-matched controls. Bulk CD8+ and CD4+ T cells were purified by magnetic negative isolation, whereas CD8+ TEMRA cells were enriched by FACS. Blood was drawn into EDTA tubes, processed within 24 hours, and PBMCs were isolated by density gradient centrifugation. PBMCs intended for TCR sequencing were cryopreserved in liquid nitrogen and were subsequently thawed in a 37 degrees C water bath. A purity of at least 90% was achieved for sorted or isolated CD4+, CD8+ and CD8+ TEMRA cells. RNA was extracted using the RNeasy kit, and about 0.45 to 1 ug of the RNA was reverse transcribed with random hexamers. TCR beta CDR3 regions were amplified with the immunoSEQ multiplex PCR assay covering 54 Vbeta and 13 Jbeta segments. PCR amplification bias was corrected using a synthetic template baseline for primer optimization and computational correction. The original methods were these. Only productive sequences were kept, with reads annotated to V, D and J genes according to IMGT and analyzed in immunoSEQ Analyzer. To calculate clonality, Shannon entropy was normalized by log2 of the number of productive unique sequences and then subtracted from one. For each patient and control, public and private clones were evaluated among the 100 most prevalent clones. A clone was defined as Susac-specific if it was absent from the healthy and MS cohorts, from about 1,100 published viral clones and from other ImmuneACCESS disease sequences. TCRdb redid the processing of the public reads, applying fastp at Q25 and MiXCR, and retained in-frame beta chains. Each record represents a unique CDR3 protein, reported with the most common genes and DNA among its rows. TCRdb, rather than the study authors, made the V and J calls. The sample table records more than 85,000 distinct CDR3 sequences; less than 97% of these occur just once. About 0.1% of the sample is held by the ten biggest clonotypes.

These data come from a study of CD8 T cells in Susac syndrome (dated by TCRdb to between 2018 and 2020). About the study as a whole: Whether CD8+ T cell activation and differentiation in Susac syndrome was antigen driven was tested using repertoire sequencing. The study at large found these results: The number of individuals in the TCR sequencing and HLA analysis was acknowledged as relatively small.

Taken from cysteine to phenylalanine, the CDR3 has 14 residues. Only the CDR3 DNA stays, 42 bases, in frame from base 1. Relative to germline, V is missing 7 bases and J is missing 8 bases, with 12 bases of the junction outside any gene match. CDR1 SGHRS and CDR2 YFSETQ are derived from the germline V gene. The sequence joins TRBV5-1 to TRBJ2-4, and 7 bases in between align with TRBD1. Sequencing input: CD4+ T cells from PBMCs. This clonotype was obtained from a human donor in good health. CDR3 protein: CASSRRGGQDIQYF. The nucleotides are TGCGCCAGCTCACGGCGAGGGGGCCAGGACATTCAGTACTTC.